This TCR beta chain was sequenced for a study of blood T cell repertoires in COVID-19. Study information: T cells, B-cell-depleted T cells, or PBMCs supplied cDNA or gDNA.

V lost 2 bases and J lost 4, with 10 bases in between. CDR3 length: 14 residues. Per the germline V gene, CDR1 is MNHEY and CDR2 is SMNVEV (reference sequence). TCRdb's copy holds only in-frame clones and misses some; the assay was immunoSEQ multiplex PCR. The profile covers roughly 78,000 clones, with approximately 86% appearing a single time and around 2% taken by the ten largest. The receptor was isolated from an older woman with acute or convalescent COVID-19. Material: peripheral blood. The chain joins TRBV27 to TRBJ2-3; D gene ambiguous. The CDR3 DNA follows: TGTGCCAGCAGTTTACGGGTAATGTCAGATACGCAGTATTTT. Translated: CASSLRVMSDTQYF.